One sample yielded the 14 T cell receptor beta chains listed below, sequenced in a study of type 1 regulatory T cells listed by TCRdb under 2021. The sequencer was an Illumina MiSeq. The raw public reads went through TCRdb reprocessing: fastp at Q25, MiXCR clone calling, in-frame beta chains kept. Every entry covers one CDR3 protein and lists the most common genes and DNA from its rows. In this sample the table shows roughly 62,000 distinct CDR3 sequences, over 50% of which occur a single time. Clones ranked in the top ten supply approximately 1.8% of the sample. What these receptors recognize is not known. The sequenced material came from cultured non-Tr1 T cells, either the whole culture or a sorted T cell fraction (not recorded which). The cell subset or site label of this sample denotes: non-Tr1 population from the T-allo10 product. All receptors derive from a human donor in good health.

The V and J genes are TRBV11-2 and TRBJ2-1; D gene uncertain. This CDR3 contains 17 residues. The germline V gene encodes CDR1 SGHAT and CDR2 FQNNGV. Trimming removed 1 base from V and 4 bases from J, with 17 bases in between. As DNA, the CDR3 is TGTGCCAGCAGCTTAGTGGGGTTTTCCTTGGGATACAATGAGCAGTTCTTC. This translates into CASSLVGFSLGYNEQFF.

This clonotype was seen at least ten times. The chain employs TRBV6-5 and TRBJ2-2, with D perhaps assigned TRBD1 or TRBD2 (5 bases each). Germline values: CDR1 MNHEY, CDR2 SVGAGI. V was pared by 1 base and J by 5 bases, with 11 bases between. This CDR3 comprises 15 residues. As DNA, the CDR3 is TGTGCCAGCAGTTACTGGGGGTCAGGGACCGGGGAGCTGTTTTTT. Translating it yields CASSYWGSGTGELFF.

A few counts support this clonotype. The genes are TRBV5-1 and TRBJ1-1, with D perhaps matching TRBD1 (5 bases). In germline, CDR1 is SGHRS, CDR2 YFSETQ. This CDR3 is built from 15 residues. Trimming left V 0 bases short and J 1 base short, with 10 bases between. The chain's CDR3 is CASSLGGRRNTEAFF. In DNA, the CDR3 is TGCGCCAGCAGCTTGGGGGGACGGAGGAACACTGAAGCTTTCTTT.

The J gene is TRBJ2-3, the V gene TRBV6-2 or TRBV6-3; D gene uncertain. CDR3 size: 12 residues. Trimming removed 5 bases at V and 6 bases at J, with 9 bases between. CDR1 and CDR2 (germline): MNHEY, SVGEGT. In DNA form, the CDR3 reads TGTGCCAGCAGTCGAATTGGGGATACGCAGTATTTT. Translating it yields CASSRIGDTQYF.

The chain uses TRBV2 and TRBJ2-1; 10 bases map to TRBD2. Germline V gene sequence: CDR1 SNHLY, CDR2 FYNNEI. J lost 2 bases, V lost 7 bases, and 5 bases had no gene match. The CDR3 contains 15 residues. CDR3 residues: CASTSGSRTYNEQFF. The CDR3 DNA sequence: TGTGCCAGCACTAGCGGGAGTAGGACCTACAATGAGCAGTTCTTC.

The DNA for the CDR3 is TGTGCCAGCAGTGCGGCCGGGAATAGCGCCTTCGAGCAGTACTTC. Its translation is CASSAAGNSAFEQYF. V usage is TRBV27 and J usage is TRBJ2-7; TRBD2 might be the D (5 bases). CDR3 length equals 15 residues. Trimming shortened V by 5 bases and J by 6 bases, and 20 bases separated the two germline ends. Germline V gene sequence: CDR1 MNHEY, CDR2 SMNVEV (reference sequence).

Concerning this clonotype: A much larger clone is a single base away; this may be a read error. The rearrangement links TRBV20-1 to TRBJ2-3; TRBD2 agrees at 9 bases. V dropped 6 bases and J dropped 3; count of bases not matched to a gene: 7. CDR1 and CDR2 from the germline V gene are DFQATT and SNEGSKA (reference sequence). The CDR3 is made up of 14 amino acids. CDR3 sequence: CSAQGLAKTDTQYF. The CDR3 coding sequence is TGCAGTGCACAGGGACTAGCTAAAACAGATACGCAGTATTTT.

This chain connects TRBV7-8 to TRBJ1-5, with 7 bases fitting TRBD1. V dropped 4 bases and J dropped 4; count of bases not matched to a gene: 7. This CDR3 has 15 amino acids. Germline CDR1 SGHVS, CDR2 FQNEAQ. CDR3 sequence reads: CASSSTGVDNQPQHF. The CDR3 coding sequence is TGTGCCAGCAGCTCAACAGGGGTCGATAATCAGCCCCAGCATTTT. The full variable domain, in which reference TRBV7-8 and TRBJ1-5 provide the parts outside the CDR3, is GAGVSQSPRYKVAKRGQDVALRCDPISGHVSLFWYQQALGQGPEFLTYFQNEAQLDKSGLPSDRFFAERPEGSVSTLKIQRTQQEDSAVYLCASSSTGVDNQPQHFGDGTRLSIL.

In DNA, the CDR3 is TGTGCCGGATCAGGGGTGAACTATGGCTACACCTTC. This codes for CAGSGVNYGYTF. The V call is TRBV2, the J call TRBJ1-2; TRBD1 might be the D (6 bases). Germline values: CDR1 SNHLY, CDR2 FYNNEI. V lost 11 bases, J lost 2 bases, and 12 bases lay in between. This CDR3 comprises 12 residues.

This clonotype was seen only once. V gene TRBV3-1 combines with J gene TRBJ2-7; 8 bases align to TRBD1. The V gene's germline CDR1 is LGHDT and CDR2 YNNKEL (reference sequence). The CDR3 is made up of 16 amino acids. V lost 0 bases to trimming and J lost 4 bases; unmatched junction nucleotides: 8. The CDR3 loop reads CASSQDLRQGLYEQYF. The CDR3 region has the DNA TGTGCCAGCAGCCAAGATCTACGACAGGGGTTATACGAGCAGTACTTC.

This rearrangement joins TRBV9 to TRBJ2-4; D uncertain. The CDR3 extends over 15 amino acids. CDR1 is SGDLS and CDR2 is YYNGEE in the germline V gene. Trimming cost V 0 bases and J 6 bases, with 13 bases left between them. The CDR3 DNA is TGTGCCAGCAGCGTAGATGCCCGACACTTAAACATTCAGTACTTC. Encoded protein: CASSVDARHLNIQYF.

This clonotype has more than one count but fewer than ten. The CDR3 DNA reads TGCGCCAGCAGCCCCCCCCTGCGGACAGAAGAGACCCAGTACTTC. Protein product: CASSPPLRTEETQYF. The V call is TRBV4-1, the J call TRBJ2-5; possibly TRBD1 for D (6 bases). Trimming left V 4 bases short and J 3 bases short, with 15 bases between. The CDR3 has 15 amino acids. The germline gives CDR1 MGHRA, CDR2 YSYEKL.

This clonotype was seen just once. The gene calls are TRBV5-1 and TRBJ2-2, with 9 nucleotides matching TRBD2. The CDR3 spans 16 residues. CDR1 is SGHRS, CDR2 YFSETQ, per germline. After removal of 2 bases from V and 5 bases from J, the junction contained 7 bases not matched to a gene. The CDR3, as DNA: TGCGCCAGCAGCTTATTTAGCGGGAGTTCGACCGGGGAGCTGTTTTTT. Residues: CASSLFSGSSTGELFF.

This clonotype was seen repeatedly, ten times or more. CDR3 DNA: TGTGCCAGCAGTGGGTCTAGCGGGACCGGCACAGATACGCAGTATTTT. This gives the protein CASSGSSGTGTDTQYF. V is TRBV28 and J is TRBJ2-3, with 9 positions matching TRBD2. Germline V gene data show CDR1 as MDHEN and CDR2 as SYDVKM. The trim removed 5 bases at V and 1 base at J, leaving 7 bases unmatched. CDR3 length equals 16 residues.